This TCR beta chain was recorded in a study of cytomegalovirus exposure and HLA in healthy donors. Among the 110 or so subjects of the validation cohort, separate from the approximately 660-subject first cohort, were the donors. As regards this clone: What it binds is not known.

Repertoires were generated with immunoSEQ multiplex PCR, while TCRdb's copy carries only in-frame clones and drops some. The repertoire holds roughly 130,000 clones, with about 90% as singletons. V lost 7 bases to trimming and J lost 1 base; unmatched junction nucleotides: 10. This CDR3 is 16 amino acids long. Germline CDR1 SEHNR, CDR2 FQNEAQ (reference sequence). Study results and limitations: Rare TCR sequences predominated, though certain public TCRs were found in many donors.

V usage is TRBV7-9 and J usage is TRBJ2-1; 7 positions agree with TRBD1. Input material: PBMCs. This sequence was found in a man under 40 in good health and CMV-seronegative. The CDR3 is CASNSPRQGSYNEQFF. In nucleotides, the CDR3 is TGTGCCAGCAACTCGCCGCGACAGGGTTCCTACAATGAGCAGTTCTTC.